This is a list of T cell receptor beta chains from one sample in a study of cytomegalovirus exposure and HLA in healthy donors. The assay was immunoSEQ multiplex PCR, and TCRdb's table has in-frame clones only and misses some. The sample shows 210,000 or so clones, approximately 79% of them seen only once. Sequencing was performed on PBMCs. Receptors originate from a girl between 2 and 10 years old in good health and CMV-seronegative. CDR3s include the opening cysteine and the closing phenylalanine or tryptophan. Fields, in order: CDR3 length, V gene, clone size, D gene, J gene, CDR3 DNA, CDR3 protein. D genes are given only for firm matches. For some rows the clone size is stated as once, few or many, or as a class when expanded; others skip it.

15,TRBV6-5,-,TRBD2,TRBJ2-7,TGTGCCAGCAGCGGGGCTTTTAGCGGGACCTACGAGCAGTACTTC,CASSGAFSGTYEQYF
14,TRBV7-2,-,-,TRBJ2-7,TGTGCCAGCAGTCCCGGCACAGGGACCTACGAGCAGTACTTC,CASSPGTGTYEQYF
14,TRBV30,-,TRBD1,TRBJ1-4,TGTGCCTGGGGACTCGGACAGGCTAATGAAAAACTGTTTTTT,CAWGLGQANEKLFF
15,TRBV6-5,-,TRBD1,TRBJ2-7,TGTGCCAGCACCAGCCGACAGGGCACCTCCTACGAGCAGTACTTC,CASTSRQGTSYEQYF
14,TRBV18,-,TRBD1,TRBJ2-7,TGTGCCAGCTCATCCGGGACAGGGGGCTACGAGCAGTACTTC,CASSSGTGGYEQYF
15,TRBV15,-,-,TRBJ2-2,TGTGCCACCAGCAGAGGGGTAGCGTCGACCGGGGAGCTGTTTTTT,CATSRGVASTGELFF
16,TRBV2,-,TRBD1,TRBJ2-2,TGTGCCAGCAGCGACACCGGGACAGAGAACACCGGGGAGCTGTTTTTT,CASSDTGTENTGELFF
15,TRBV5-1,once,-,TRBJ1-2,TGCGCCAGCAGCTTGGACCCTACAGGTTCTGGTGGCTACACCTTC,CASSLDPTGSGGYTF
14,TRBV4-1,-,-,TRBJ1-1,TGCGCCAGCTCCCGGGACACACTTAACACTGAAGCTTTCTTT,CASSRDTLNTEAFF
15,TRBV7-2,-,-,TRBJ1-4,TGTGCCAGCAGCTTAACAGGACAGTTAGGGGAAAAACTGTTTTTT,CASSLTGQLGEKLFF
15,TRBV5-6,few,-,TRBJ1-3,TGTGCCAGCAGCTTGGGGGCCTACTCTGGAAACACCATATATTTT,CASSLGAYSGNTIYF
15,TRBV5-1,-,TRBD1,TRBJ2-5,TGCGCCAGCAGCTCGACACAGGGGGGTGGAGAGACCCAGTACTTC,CASSSTQGGGETQYF
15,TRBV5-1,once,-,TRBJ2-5,TGCGCCAGCAGCTTGAGTGGGGCGCGTCAAGAGACCCAGTACTTC,CASSLSGARQETQYF
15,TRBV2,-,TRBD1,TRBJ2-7,TGTGCCAGCAGTGACGGGACAGGGGGTTCCCTCGAGCAGTACTTC,CASSDGTGGSLEQYF
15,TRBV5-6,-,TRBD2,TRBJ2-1,TGTGCCAGCAGCTTGTGGCGGGGGGGCCACAATGAGCAGTTCTTC,CASSLWRGGHNEQFF
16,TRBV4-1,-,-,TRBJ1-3,TGCGCCAGCAGCCAGGGCGTAGACAGGTCTGGAAACACCATATATTTT,CASSQGVDRSGNTIYF
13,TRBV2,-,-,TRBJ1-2,TGTGCCAGCGTTCCTAACTTGAACTATGGCTACACCTTC,CASVPNLNYGYTF
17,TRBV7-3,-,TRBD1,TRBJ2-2,TGTGCCAGCAGCTTAAGTAGGACAGGGCCGAACACCGGGGAGCTGTTTTTT,CASSLSRTGPNTGELFF
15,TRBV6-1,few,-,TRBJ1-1,TGTGCCAGCAGTGAAGCGCGTAGTTGGAACACTGAAGCTTTCTTT,CASSEARSWNTEAFF
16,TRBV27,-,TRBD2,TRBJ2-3,TGTGCCAGCAGTTTAGTTAGCGGGAGCGAACGTGATACGCAGTATTTT,CASSLVSGSERDTQYF
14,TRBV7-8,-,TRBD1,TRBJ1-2,TGTGCCAGCGGATTCCAGGGGGCTAACTATGGCTACACCTTC,CASGFQGANYGYTF
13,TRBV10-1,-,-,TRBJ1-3,TGCGCCAGCAGTGAGCAAGAGAGGAACACCATATATTTT,CASSEQERNTIYF
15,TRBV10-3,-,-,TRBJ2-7,TGTGCCATCAGTCGAAGGAAGGGGTCCACCTACGAGCAGTACTTC,CAISRRKGSTYEQYF
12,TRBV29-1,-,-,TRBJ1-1,TGCAGCGTTGTCGAGGGGAGGCGCGGAGCTTTCTTT,CSVVEGRRGAFF
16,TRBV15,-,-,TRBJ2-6,TGTGCCACCAGCAAATGGGAGCCGACTGGGGCCAACGTCCTGACTTTC,CATSKWEPTGANVLTF
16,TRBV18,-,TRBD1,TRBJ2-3,TGTGCCAGCTCACCAATCCAGGGGGACCGAGCAGATACGCAGTATTTT,CASSPIQGDRADTQYF
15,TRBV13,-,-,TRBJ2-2,TGTGCCAGCAGCTTAGGGAGCGGAGCGGAGGGGGAGCTGTTTTTT,CASSLGSGAEGELFF
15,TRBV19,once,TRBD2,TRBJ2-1,TGTGCCAGTAGTGCCACTAGCGGATCATACAATGAGCAGTTCTTC,CASSATSGSYNEQFF
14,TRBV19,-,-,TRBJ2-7,TGTGCCAGTACCACGACTAGTTCTGGCTACGAGCAGTACTTC,CASTTTSSGYEQYF
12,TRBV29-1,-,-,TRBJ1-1,TGCAGCTCGCTCGGGGGGAACACTGAAGCTTTCTTT,CSSLGGNTEAFF
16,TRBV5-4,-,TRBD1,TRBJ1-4,TGTGCCAGCAGCCTACCGAAGGGACAGGGCCTCGAGAAACTGTTTTTT,CASSLPKGQGLEKLFF
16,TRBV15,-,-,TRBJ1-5,TGTGCCACCAGCAGAGCCAGGGCCTATAGCAATCAGCCCCAGCATTTT,CATSRARAYSNQPQHF
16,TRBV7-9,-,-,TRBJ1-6,TGTGCCAGCAGCTTCACTCCGGGACAAATAAATTCACCCCTCCACTTT,CASSFTPGQINSPLHF
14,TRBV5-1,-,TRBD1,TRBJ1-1,TGCGCCAGCAGCGAAACAGGGGTTGACACTGAAGCTTTCTTT,CASSETGVDTEAFF
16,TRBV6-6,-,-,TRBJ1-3,TGTGCCAGCAGTTCAGATCAGGGAAATCCTGGAAACACCATATATTTT,CASSSDQGNPGNTIYF
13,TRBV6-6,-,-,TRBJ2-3,TGTGCCAGCAGCATACTGGGCACAGATACGCAGTATTTT,CASSILGTDTQYF
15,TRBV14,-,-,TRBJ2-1,TGTGCCAGCAGCCAAGTGGGCTTACTCTACAATGAGCAGTTCTTC,CASSQVGLLYNEQFF
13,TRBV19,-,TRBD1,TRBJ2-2,TGTGCCACGACAGGGGAAGGCACCGGGGAGCTGTTTTTT,CATTGEGTGELFF
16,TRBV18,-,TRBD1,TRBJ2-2,TGTGCCAGCTCTCACAGGGGGCGAGTGAACACCGGGGAGCTGTTTTTT,CASSHRGRVNTGELFF
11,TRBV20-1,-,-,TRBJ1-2,TGCAGTGTTCAGGAGGGCTATGGCTACACCTTC,CSVQEGYGYTF
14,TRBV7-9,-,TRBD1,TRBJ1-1,TGTGCCAGCAGCTTGAACAGGGGGCAGGGTGAAGCTTTCTTT,CASSLNRGQGEAFF
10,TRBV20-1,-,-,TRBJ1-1,TGCAGTGCTTGGGCCGTTGAAGCTTTCTTT,CSAWAVEAFF
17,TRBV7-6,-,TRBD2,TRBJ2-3,TGTGCCAGCAGCGCGATCTTCAGACTAGCGGTCACAGATACGCAGTATTTT,CASSAIFRLAVTDTQYF
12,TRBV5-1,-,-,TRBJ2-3,TGCGCCAGCAGCTTGGCCGGAGATACGCAGTATTTT,CASSLAGDTQYF
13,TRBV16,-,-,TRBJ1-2,TGTGCCAGCAGTCGGGACAATAACTATGGCTACACCTTC,CASSRDNNYGYTF
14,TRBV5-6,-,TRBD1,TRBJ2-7,TGTGCCAGCACAGTGGGGACAGCAACCTACGAGCAGTACTTC,CASTVGTATYEQYF
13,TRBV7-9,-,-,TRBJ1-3,TGTGCCAGCATGGCAGGGGCTGGAAACACCATATATTTT,CASMAGAGNTIYF